This TCR beta chain came from a study of blood T cell repertoires in COVID-19. At the level of the study: COVID-19 samples, acute and convalescent, were from the United States, Italy and Spain. PBMCs, B-cell-depleted T cells, or T cells were the source of the cDNA or gDNA that made up the material.

In the original processing: Amplification of reference gene primers was used by the study to estimate nucleated cell counts. Only in-frame clones appear in the TCRdb table, and some are missing; sequencing was by immunoSEQ multiplex PCR. For V, J and clone size, that table is used; D and trimming come from the DNA. This table has over 100,000 clones, 70% to 90% appearing once. Germline CDR1 LNHDA, CDR2 SQIVND (reference sequence). V gave up 10 bases and J gave up 2 bases; unmatched junction bases: 4. CDR3 length: 14 residues. The receptor comes from a man in his forties with acute or convalescent COVID-19. The V gene is TRBV19, the J gene TRBJ1-6; the match to TRBD1 covers 8 bases. Sequencing used peripheral blood. The chain's CDR3 is CATRTGTYNSPLHF. The CDR3 bases are TGTGCCACAAGGACAGGGACCTATAATTCACCCCTCCACTTT.